The 17 T cell receptor beta chains reported below all come from one sample, sequenced in a study of blood T cell repertoires in COVID-19. Sequencing used immunoSEQ multiplex PCR; TCRdb keeps in-frame clones, though not all of them. Of 80,000 to 90,000 clones listed, 85% are singletons. The sample consisted of peripheral blood. The receptors were sampled from a woman between 65 and 79 years old with acute or convalescent COVID-19.

The rearrangement links TRBV3-1 (or the pseudogene TRBV3-2) to TRBJ2-1; D not resolved. This CDR3 region has 12 residues. Trimming shortened V by 4 bases and J by 3 bases, and 4 bases separated the two germline ends. The germline V gene encodes CDR1 LGHDT and CDR2 YNNKEL (reference sequence). The DNA for the CDR3 is TGTGCCAGCAGCCCTCGCTACAATGAGCAGTTCTTC. This codes for CASSPRYNEQFF.

The CDR3 loop is CASGLVMGSGGIYEQYV. In DNA, the CDR3 is TGTGCTAGTGGTTTGGTAATGGGTAGCGGGGGAATCTACGAGCAGTACGTC. This sequence joins TRBV12-5 and TRBJ2-7; 9 bases match TRBD2. This CDR3 is 17 amino acids long. Looked up from germline, CDR1 is LGHNT and CDR2 is FRNRAP. Trimming cost V 0 bases and J 3 bases; bases outside gene matches: 9.

The genes are TRBV10-3 and TRBJ1-2; 9 bases are a match to TRBD1. After removal of 11 bases from V and 3 bases from J, the junction contained 13 bases not matched to a gene. Germline V gene sequence: CDR1 ENHRY, CDR2 SYGVKD. CDR3 size: 15 residues. The CDR3 loop is CASRGDRVRDYGYTF. CDR3 DNA: TGTGCCTCTCGAGGGGACAGGGTCCGGGACTATGGCTACACCTTC.

The J gene is TRBJ2-5, the V gene TRBV18; D may be TRBD1 (6 bases). Germline CDR1 is KGHSH and CDR2 is LQKENI. The CDR3 has 15 residues. Deletions cut 3 bases from V and 5 bases from J, with 16 bases between. DNA of the CDR3: TGTGCCAGCTCACCGTCGCAGGGGTCCGGGGAGACCCAGTACTTC. Its protein is CASSPSQGSGETQYF.

The rearrangement links TRBV30 to TRBJ1-1; 8 nucleotides match TRBD1. This CDR3 is 13 amino acids long. Trimming removed 6 bases from V and 10 bases from J; junction bases left unmatched: 13. Germline V gene sequence: CDR1 GTSNPN, CDR2 SVGIG (reference sequence). In nucleotides, the CDR3 is TGTGCCTGTAAACAGGGGGTACCAGGGGTAGCTTTCTTT. Residues: CACKQGVPGVAFF.

The chain joins TRBV18 to TRBJ2-5; 9 positions match TRBD1. CDR3 length: 15 amino acids. V lost 4 bases and J lost 4; bases outside the gene matches: 7. The germline V gene encodes CDR1 KGHSH and CDR2 LQKENI. This chain's CDR3 is CASSRDGTGRETQYF. The CDR3 DNA reads TGTGCCAGCTCACGGGATGGGACAGGGCGAGAGACCCAGTACTTC.

V usage is TRBV6-2 or TRBV6-3 and J usage is TRBJ2-2; D might be TRBD2 (5 bases). Germline V gene data show CDR1 as MNHEY and CDR2 as SVGEGT. The CDR3 contains 15 residues. V was clipped by 5 bases and J by 1 base, with 11 bases between them. The CDR3 DNA follows: TGTGCCAGCAGTGACCCCAGCGGGAACACCGGGGAGCTGTTTTTT. This translates into CASSDPSGNTGELFF.

The chain recombines TRBV6-1 with TRBJ2-2; TRBD2 might be the D (5 bases). The CDR3 loop spans 15 amino acids. Deletions cut 1 base from V and 4 bases from J, with 10 bases between. Germline CDR1 reads MNHNS; CDR2 reads SASEGT. Here the CDR3 reads CASSEVGRITGELFF. CDR3 nucleotides: TGTGCCAGCAGTGAAGTGGGGAGAATCACCGGGGAGCTGTTTTTT.

This clone is a singleton in its sample. The chain recombines TRBV6-5 with TRBJ1-4; weak D call: TRBD1 (6 bases). Between the trimmed V and J ends, which lost 5 bases and 0 bases, there was a span of 7 bases. The V gene's germline CDR1 is MNHEY and CDR2 SVGAGI. The CDR3 runs 14 residues. DNA of the CDR3: TGTGCCAGCAGTCGGACAGCAACTAATGAAAAACTGTTTTTT. This encodes CASSRTATNEKLFF.

The V call is TRBV7-9, the J call TRBJ2-1; 9 bases are shared with TRBD2. The V gene's germline CDR1 is SEHNR and CDR2 FQNEAQ (reference sequence). This CDR3 is 16 amino acids long. V shed 1 base, J shed 2 bases, and the junction held 3 bases outside the gene matches. CDR3 sequence: CASSLVGLATYNEQFF. For the CDR3, the DNA is TGTGCCAGCAGCTTAGTGGGACTAGCAACCTACAATGAGCAGTTCTTC.

The rearrangement uses TRBV5-4 and TRBJ2-1, with a possible D match to TRBD2 (5 bases). V dropped 3 bases and J dropped 7 bases, with 20 bases sitting between them. Germline V lookup: CDR1 SGHNT, CDR2 YYREEE (reference sequence). The CDR3 covers 16 residues. CDR3 nucleotides: TGTGCCAGCAGCTCCATCTCAGTGTCATCGGGGAATGAGCAGTTCTTC. Its translation is CASSSISVSSGNEQFF. Full variable domain (outside the CDR3, taken from reference TRBV5-4 and TRBJ2-1): ETGVTQSPTHLIKTRGQQVTLRCSSQSGHNTVSWYQQALGQGPQFIFQYYREEENGRGNFPPRFSGLQFPNYSSELNVNALELDDSALYLCASSSISVSSGNEQFFGPGTRLTVL.

This chain uses TRBV11-3 with TRBJ2-3, with TRBD2 matching over 7 bases. V shed 3 bases and J 2 bases; nucleotides not matched to a gene: 5. Germline V gene sequence: CDR1 SGHNT, CDR2 YENEEA. The CDR3 extends over 15 amino acids. The CDR3 DNA reads TGTGCCAGCAGCTTCACGGGAGGCTCCACAGATACGCAGTATTTT. Its protein product is CASSFTGGSTDTQYF.

J is TRBJ1-2 and V is TRBV10-3, with D possibly being TRBD1 (6 bases). CDR1 ENHRY and CDR2 SYGVKD come from the germline V gene. This CDR3 spans 14 amino acids. Trimming pared 4 bases from V and 8 bases from J, leaving 17 bases between. DNA of the CDR3: TGTGCCATCAGTGTTGAGACAGGTGGCGCCGGCTACACCTTC. Protein: CAISVETGGAGYTF.

V is TRBV5-1 and J is TRBJ2-3, with D unresolved. The germline V and J ends were trimmed by 4 bases and 6 bases, with 15 bases remaining between them. The CDR3 loop spans 14 amino acids. Germline CDR1 reads SGHRS; CDR2 reads YFSETQ. DNA of the CDR3: TGCGCCAGCAGCCAACGTCAGGCTGTGGATACGCAGTATTTT. The encoded protein is CASSQRQAVDTQYF.

The genes are TRBV5-6 and TRBJ2-6, with D possibly TRBD1 on 6 matching bases. V was pared by 2 bases and J by 2 bases, with 17 bases between. This CDR3 comprises 18 residues. Germline V gives CDR1 SGHDT, CDR2 YYEEEE. The CDR3 DNA reads as TGTGCCAGCAGCTTTTATCCACAGGGAATTGCTGGGGCCAACGTCCTGACTTTC. Its protein product is CASSFYPQGIAGANVLTF.

The V call is TRBV10-1, the J call TRBJ1-1; D gene ambiguous. Germline-derived CDR1 and CDR2 are WNHNN and SYGVQD (reference sequence). Between the trimmed V and J ends, which lost 3 bases and 1 base, there was a span of 12 bases. This CDR3 comprises 15 residues. The CDR3 coding sequence is TGCGCCAGCAGTGATAATCCGGCGGCGAACACTGAAGCTTTCTTT. It specifies CASSDNPAANTEAFF.

This rearrangement joins TRBV29-1 to TRBJ2-1; 8 positions match TRBD1. V was pared by 6 bases and J by 7 bases, with 11 bases of the junction left unmatched. Germline values: CDR1 SQVTM, CDR2 ANQGSEA. This CDR3 has 14 residues. The CDR3 DNA sequence: TGCAGCGTAGCGGTCCAGGGGGCGAGTAATGAGCAGTTCTTC. Encoded protein: CSVAVQGASNEQFF.